This TCR beta chain was captured by sequencing in a study of immune heterogeneity within non-small cell lung tumors. Study-wide background: The tumors comprised several squamous cell carcinomas, approximately 10 non-squamous carcinomas and 1 not otherwise specified.

TCR beta CDR3 was amplified by multiplex PCR, first round 10 to 11 cycles, 32 V and 13 J primers. One entry per CDR3 protein results from TCRdb running MiXCR on the multiplex PCR reads. The top ten hold about two fifths of the sample, which has about 1,300 distinct CDR3 sequences, 31% seen once. For each sample, template was approximately 640 ng of bulk tumor genomic DNA. Surgical sampling yielded several biopsies per primary tumor (spaced far apart). Patients had untreated, newly diagnosed non-small cell lung cancer and underwent curative surgery. The CDR3 has 15 residues. V was shortened by 4 bases and J by 2 bases, with 13 bases between the two germline ends. CDR1 and CDR2 from the germline V gene are SGHRS and YFSETQ.

The rearrangement joins TRBV5-1 to TRBJ2-1; tentatively, D is TRBD2 (6 bases). The sample was lung tumor tissue. The sequence was obtained from a man aged 60-69 years with non-small cell lung cancer. CDR3: CASSPPGLPYNEQFF. As DNA, the CDR3 is TGCGCCAGCAGCCCTCCGGGACTCCCCTACAATGAGCAGTTCTTC.